This passage covers 10 T cell receptor beta chains from one sample sequenced in a study of blood T cell repertoires in COVID-19 (dated by TCRdb to the early 2020s). Preparation of the library involved the immunoSEQ multiplex PCR assay. The clones in this table, taken by TCRdb from immuneACCESS, are in-frame only. Not every clone is retained; where verified, under half of the shortfall comes from an unresolved V gene, and the cause of the rest is unknown. This sample gives 60,000 to 95,000 clones in total; under 95% of them show up just once. About 6.1% of the sample comes from the top ten. Sample: peripheral blood. Receptors originate from a human donor in a cohort sampled during active COVID-19.

This chain connects TRBV5-1 to TRBJ2-5, with D perhaps TRBD2 (5 bases). Trimming pared 0 bases from V and 3 bases from J, leaving 15 bases between. CDR1 SGHRS and CDR2 YFSETQ come from the germline V gene. This CDR3 comprises 16 residues. The DNA for the CDR3 is TGCGCCAGCAGCTTGGTGGGAGTTAGTGGGGAAGAGACCCAGTACTTC. The encoded protein is CASSLVGVSGEETQYF. The whole variable domain, filled in from reference TRBV5-1 and TRBJ2-5, reads KAGVTQTPRYLIKTRGQQVTLSCSPISGHRSVSWYQQTPGQGLQFLFEYFSETQRNKGNFPGRFSGRQFSNSRSEMNVSTLELGDSALYLCASSLVGVSGEETQYFGPGTRLLVL.

The chain employs TRBV12-3 or TRBV12-4 and TRBJ1-4; D gene ambiguous. V was pared by 3 bases and J by 6 bases, with 8 bases between. The CDR3 loop spans 13 amino acids. CDR3 nucleotides: TGTGCCAGCAGTTTGGCAGGCGATGAAAAACTGTTTTTT. Translating it yields CASSLAGDEKLFF.

The chain has TRBV19 and TRBJ2-3; D unclear. Looked up from germline, CDR1 is LNHDA and CDR2 is SQIVND (reference sequence). This CDR3 has 15 residues. V lost 1 base to trimming and J lost 9 bases, with 17 bases between them. CDR3 sequence: CASSIGSNPFTTQYF. The CDR3 DNA reads as TGTGCCAGTAGTATAGGGAGTAACCCCTTCACGACGCAGTATTTT.

DNA for the CDR3: TGTGCCAGTAGTAGAAGTCAGGGGTATAGCAATCAGCCCCAGCATTTT. It specifies CASSRSQGYSNQPQHF. V and J are TRBV19 and TRBJ1-5; the D gene is possibly TRBD1 (6 bases). Germline V CDR1 and CDR2: LNHDA, SQIVND (reference sequence). The germline V and J ends were trimmed by 4 bases and 0 bases, with 13 bases remaining between them. There are 16 residues in the CDR3.

The J gene is TRBJ1-4, the V gene TRBV6-5; possible D gene TRBD1, 5 bases. Germline V gene sequence: CDR1 MNHEY, CDR2 SVGAGI. Between the trimmed V and J ends, which lost 0 bases and 14 bases, there was a span of 16 bases. The CDR3 has 14 residues. The CDR3 loop is CASSYSGQQGGLFF. The CDR3 nucleotides are TGTGCCAGCAGTTACTCGGGGCAGCAGGGTGGGCTGTTTTTT.

This chain joins TRBV2 and TRBJ2-6, with 7 nucleotides matching TRBD1. Germline assignment: CDR1 SNHLY and CDR2 FYNNEI. V lost 4 bases to trimming and J lost 3 bases; unmatched junction nucleotides: 3. This CDR3 comprises 15 residues. The CDR3 protein is CASSGGGNGANVLTF. The CDR3, as DNA: TGTGCCAGCAGTGGAGGGGGCAATGGGGCCAACGTCCTGACTTTC. The full variable domain, its missing parts supplied by reference TRBV2 and TRBJ2-6, is EPEVTQTPSHQVTQMGQEVILRCVPISNHLYFYWYRQILGQKVEFLVSFYNNEISEKSEIFDDQFSVERPDGSNFTLKIRSTKLEDSAMYFCASSGGGNGANVLTFGAGSRLTVL.

The CDR3 bases are TGTGCCAGCAGCGAGGGACAGGGCTTCACCAACTATGGCTACACCTTC. Translating it yields CASSEGQGFTNYGYTF. This chain connects TRBV5-6 to TRBJ1-2; 9 bases align to TRBD1. Germline CDR1 is SGHDT and CDR2 is YYEEEE. CDR3 size: 16 residues. J gave up 2 bases and V 4 bases, and 9 bases lay outside the gene matches.

The J gene is TRBJ2-6, the V gene TRBV9; D gene ambiguous. The V gene's germline CDR1 is SGDLS and CDR2 YYNGEE. Trimming cost V 8 bases and J 0 bases, with 9 bases left between them. The CDR3 length is 14 residues. As DNA, the CDR3 is TGTGCCAGTCAAGCTGGCTCTGGGGCCAACGTCCTGACTTTC. Its translation is CASQAGSGANVLTF.

This sequence joins TRBV7-9 and TRBJ1-3; D unresolved. The germline V and J ends were trimmed by 8 bases and 9 bases, with 11 bases remaining between them. Germline assignment: CDR1 SEHNR and CDR2 FQNEAQ (reference sequence). The CDR3 covers 11 residues. The CDR3 protein is CASGRQVTIYF. In DNA form, the CDR3 reads TGTGCCAGCGGCCGCCAGGTCACCATATATTTT.

This clone has just a few counts. The chain links TRBV10-3 to TRBJ1-2; D not certain. V lost 3 bases and J lost 7, with 6 bases in between. CDR1 and CDR2 from the germline V gene are ENHRY and SYGVKD. This CDR3 contains 11 residues. CDR3 loop: CAISDRGGYTF. The CDR3 DNA reads TGTGCCATCAGTGACCGGGGTGGCTACACCTTC.